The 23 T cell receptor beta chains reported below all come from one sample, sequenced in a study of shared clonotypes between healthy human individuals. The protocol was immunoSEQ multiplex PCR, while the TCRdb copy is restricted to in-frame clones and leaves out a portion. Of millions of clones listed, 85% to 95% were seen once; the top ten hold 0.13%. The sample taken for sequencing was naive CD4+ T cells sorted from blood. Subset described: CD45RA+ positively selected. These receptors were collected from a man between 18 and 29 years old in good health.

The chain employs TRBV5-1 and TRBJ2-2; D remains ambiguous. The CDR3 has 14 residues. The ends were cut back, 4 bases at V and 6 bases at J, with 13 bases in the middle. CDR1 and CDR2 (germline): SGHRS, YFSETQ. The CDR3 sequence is CASSLPTAAGELFF. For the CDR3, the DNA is TGCGCCAGCAGCCTACCGACGGCAGCCGGGGAGCTGTTTTTT.

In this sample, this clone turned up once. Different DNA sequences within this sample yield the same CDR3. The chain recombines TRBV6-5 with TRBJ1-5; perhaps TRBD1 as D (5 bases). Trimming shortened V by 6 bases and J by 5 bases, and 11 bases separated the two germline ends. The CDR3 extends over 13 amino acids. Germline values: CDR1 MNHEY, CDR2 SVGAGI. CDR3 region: CASSRGGDQPQHF. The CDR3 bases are TGTGCCAGCAGCCGGGGGGGGGATCAGCCCCAGCATTTT.

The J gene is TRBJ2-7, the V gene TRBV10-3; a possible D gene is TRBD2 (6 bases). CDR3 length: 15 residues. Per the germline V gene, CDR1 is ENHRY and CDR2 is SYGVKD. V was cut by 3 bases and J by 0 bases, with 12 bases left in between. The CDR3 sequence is CAISEGAGSSYEQYF. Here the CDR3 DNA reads TGTGCCATCAGTGAAGGGGCGGGGAGCTCCTACGAGCAGTACTTC.

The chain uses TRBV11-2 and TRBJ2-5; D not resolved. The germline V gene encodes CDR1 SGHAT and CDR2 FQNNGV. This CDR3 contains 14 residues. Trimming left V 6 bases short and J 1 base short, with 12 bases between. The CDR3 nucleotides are TGTGCCAGCAGGATACCCGCTTTCCAAGAGACCCAGTACTTC. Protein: CASRIPAFQETQYF. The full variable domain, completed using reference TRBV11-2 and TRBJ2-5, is EAGVAQSPRYKIIEKRQSVAFWCNPISGHATLYWYQQILGQGPKLLIQFQNNGVVDDSQLPKDRFSAERLKGVDSTLKIQPAKLEDSAVYLCASRIPAFQETQYFGPGTRLLVL.

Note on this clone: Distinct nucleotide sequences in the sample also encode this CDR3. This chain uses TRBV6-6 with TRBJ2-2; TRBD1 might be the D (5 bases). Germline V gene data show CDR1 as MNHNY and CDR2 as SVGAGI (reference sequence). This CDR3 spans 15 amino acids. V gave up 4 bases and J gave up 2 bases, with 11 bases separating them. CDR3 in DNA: TGTGCCAGCAGTTTGGGGCTACTTAACACCGGGGAGCTGTTTTTT. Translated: CASSLGLLNTGELFF.

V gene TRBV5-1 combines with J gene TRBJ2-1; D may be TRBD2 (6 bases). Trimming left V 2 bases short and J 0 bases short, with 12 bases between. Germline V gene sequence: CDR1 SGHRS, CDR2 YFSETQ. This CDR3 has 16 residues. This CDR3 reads CASSFGGVSSYNEQFF. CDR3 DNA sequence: TGCGCCAGCAGCTTTGGCGGGGTGAGCTCCTACAATGAGCAGTTCTTC.

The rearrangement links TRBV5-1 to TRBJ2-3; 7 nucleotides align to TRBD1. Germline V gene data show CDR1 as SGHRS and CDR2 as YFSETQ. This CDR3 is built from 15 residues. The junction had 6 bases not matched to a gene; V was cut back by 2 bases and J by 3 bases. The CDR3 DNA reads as TGCGCCAGCAGCTTAGGGACAGAGGGGACAGATACGCAGTATTTT. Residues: CASSLGTEGTDTQYF.

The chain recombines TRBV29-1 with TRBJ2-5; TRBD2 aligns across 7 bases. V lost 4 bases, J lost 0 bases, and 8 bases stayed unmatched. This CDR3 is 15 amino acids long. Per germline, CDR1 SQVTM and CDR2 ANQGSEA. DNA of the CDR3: TGCAGCGTTGCAGGGCAGGGAGGGTACCAAGAGACCCAGTACTTC. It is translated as CSVAGQGGYQETQYF.

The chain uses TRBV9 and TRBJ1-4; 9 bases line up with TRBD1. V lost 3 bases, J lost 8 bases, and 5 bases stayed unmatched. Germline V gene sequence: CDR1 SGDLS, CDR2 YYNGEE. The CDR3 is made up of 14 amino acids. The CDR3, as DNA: TGTGCCAGCAGCGCGGGACAGGGACAGGAAAAACTGTTTTTT. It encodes CASSAGQGQEKLFF.

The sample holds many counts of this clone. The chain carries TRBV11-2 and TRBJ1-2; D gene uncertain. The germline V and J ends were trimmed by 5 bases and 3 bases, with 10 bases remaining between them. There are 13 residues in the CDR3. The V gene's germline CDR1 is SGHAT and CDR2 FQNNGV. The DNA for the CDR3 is TGTGCCAGCAGCCCGTCGCCGGACTATGGCTACACCTTC. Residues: CASSPSPDYGYTF.

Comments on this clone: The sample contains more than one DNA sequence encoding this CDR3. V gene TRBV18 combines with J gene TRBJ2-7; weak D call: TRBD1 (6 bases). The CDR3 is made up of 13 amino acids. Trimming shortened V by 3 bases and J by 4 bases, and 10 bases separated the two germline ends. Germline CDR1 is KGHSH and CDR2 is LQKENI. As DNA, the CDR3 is TGTGCCAGCTCACCTACAGGGATTTACGAGCAGTACTTC. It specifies CASSPTGIYEQYF.

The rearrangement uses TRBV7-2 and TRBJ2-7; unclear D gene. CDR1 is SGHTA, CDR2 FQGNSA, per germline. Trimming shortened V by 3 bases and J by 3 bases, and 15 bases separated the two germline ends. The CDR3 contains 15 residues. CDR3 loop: CASSFDPQDVYEQYF. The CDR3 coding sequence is TGTGCCAGCAGCTTTGACCCTCAGGATGTCTACGAGCAGTACTTC.

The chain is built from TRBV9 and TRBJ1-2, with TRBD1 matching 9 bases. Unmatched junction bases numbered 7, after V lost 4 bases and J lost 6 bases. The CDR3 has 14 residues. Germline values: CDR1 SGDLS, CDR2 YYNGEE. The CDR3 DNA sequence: TGTGCCAGCAGCCCCCAAACAGGGGGCAATGGCTACACCTTC. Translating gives CASSPQTGGNGYTF.

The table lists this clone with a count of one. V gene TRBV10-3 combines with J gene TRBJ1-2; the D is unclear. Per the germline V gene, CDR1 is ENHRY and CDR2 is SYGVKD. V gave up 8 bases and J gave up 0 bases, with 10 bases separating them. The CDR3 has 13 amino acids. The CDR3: CAISLEANYGYTF. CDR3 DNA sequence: TGTGCCATCTCGTTAGAAGCTAACTATGGCTACACCTTC.

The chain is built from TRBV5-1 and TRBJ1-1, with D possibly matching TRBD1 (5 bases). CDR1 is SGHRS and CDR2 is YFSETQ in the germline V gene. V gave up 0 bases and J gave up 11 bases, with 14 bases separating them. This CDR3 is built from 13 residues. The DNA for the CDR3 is TGCGCCAGCAGCTTGGGTGGAGGGGTAAGGGCTTTCTTT. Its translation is CASSLGGGVRAFF.

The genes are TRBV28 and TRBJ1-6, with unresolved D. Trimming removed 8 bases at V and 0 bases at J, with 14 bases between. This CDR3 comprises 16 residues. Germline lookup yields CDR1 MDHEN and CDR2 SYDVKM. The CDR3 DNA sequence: TGTGCCAGCTATTCCCCAGGAACCTCCTATAATTCACCCCTCCACTTT. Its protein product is CASYSPGTSYNSPLHF.

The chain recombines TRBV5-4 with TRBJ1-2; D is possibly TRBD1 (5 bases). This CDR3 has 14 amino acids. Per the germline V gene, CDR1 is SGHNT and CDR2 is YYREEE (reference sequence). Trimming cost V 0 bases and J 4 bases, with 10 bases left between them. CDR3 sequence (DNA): TGTGCCAGCAGCTTGGGTGAGGGACGCTATGGCTACACCTTC. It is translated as CASSLGEGRYGYTF.

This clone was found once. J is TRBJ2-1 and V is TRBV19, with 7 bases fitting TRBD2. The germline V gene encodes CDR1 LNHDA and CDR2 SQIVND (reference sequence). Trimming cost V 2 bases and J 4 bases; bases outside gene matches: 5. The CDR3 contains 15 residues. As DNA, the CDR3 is TGTGCCAGTAGTATAAGCGGGATTGGTTACAATGAGCAGTTCTTC. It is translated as CASSISGIGYNEQFF.

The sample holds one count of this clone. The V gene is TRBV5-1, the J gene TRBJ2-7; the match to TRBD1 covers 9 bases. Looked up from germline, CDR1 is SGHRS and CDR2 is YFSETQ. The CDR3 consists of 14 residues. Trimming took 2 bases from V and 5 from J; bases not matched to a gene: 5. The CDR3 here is CASSFTGTGNEQYF. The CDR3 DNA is TGCGCCAGCAGCTTTACCGGGACAGGGAACGAGCAGTACTTC.

This CDR3 reads CASSFIFKGSYNSPLHF. CDR3 nucleotide sequence: TGTGCCAGCAGTTTCATTTTTAAGGGCTCCTATAATTCACCCCTCCACTTT. This sequence joins TRBV28 and TRBJ1-6; unclear D gene. Looked up from germline, CDR1 is MDHEN and CDR2 is SYDVKM. V lost 3 bases and J 0 bases, leaving 12 bases between the germline ends. The CDR3 is 17 residues long.

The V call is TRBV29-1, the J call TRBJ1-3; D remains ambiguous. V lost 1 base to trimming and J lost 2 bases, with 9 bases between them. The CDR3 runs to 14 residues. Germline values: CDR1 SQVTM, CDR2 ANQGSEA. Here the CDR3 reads CSVEVGYPGNTIYF. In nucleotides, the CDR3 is TGCAGCGTTGAAGTGGGTTACCCTGGAAACACCATATATTTT.

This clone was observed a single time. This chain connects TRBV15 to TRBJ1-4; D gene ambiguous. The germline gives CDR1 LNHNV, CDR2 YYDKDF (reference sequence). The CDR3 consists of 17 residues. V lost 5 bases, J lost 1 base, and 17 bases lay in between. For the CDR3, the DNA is TGTGCCACCAGCCGCCCGGGCTCCCCTCTAACTAATGAAAAACTGTTTTTT. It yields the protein CATSRPGSPLTNEKLFF.

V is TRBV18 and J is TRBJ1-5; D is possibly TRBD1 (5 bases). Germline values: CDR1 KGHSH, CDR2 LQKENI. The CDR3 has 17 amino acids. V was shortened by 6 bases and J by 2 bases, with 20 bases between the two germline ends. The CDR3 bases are TGTGCCAGCTCCCCAAAGCGAGGGGAGGGAGGCAATCAGCCCCAGCATTTT. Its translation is CASSPKRGEGGNQPQHF.